The entry below describes one T cell receptor (beta chain). This specimen belongs to a study of blood T cell repertoires in COVID-19. Study summary: The United States, Italy and Spain supplied acute and convalescent COVID-19 samples. Nucleic acid was either cDNA or gDNA, and it came from T cells, B-cell-depleted T cells, or PBMCs.

Original handling: Reference gene primer amplification gave nucleated cell count estimates. Sequencing used immunoSEQ multiplex PCR; TCRdb keeps in-frame clones, though not all of them. V and J calls and clone size come straight from that table; D and trimming were deduced from the DNA. This sample has 380,000 or so clones, with about 88% found just once. Seattle patients were enrolled during active infection and followed longitudinally. Germline CDR1 LNHDA, CDR2 SQIVND (reference sequence). The CDR3 spans 14 residues. Losses at the gene ends were 5 bases for V and 8 bases for J; bases not matched to a gene: 5.

The TCR comes from a woman aged 60 to 75 with COVID-19, enrolled during active disease. The sequenced material came from peripheral blood. The chain joins TRBV19 to TRBJ1-4, with 10 positions matching TRBD1. CDR3 in DNA: TGTGCCAGTAGTGTGGGACAGGGGAACGAAAAACTGTTTTTT. Protein sequence: CASSVGQGNEKLFF.